This TCR beta chain was recovered during a study of T cell clonotyping in hematopoietic cell transplantation (dated by TCRdb to the early 2020s). About the full investigation: The study collected roughly 150 blood samples from approximately 35 consecutive transplant recipients and their related donors. Recruitment of patients was conducted between late 2015 and early 2017, and follow-up was continued until late 2020 or death. For 4 to 6 patients, samples taken at the onset of acute graft-versus-host disease were compared with samples from patients who never developed GVHD.

Sample time point, as interpreted from the label and publication: recipient sample taken at acute GVHD onset. Blood from recipients was drawn about 28 days before transplant and again at days 30, 100 and 180 after transplant. Nuclei Lysis Solution was used to extract genomic DNA from fresh or cryopreserved unfractionated peripheral blood mononuclear cells. Clipping removes 10 bases from V and 0 bases from J, with 8 as the unmatched junction base count. Inclusive of the bounding cysteine and phenylalanine, the CDR3 is 16 residues long. CDR3 DNA only is kept here, 48 bases in frame from base 1. The germline V gene supplies CDR1 ENHRY and CDR2 SYGVKD. The immunoSEQ assay, a bias-controlled multiplex PCR with V- and J-specific primers, was used to amplify TCR beta CDR3 regions from genomic DNA. In a second PCR step, a proprietary barcode and Illumina adapter sequences were attached to the CDR3 amplicons. An Illumina MiSeq instrument was used for sequencing of the CDR3 libraries. Per the source publication's procedure: immunoSEQ Analyzer 3.0 was used for export and quality control, with R Bioconductor and Immunarch used for downstream analyses. Repertoire metrics were calculated using only productive rearrangements within the normalized downsampled data set. In the normalized cohort, a clonotype counted as pathologically expanded if the clonotype was larger than 5 templates. Repertoire diversity was measured with the Inverse Simpson Index. To capture all clonotypes, CMV-specificity analyses were performed on the non-normalized data set. The immuneACCESS repertoire file appears here via TCRdb, limited to in-frame rearrangements. These files lack a portion of the clones; in checked studies, under half of the deficit traces to unresolved V genes, and the cause of the others is not known. V, J and clone size derive from that table, while D and trimming were established from the DNA sequence. The sample has about 9,300 clones on record, approximately 84% of them singletons. The top ten clones comprise under 60% of the sample.

A few counts support this clone. This receptor's antigen is unknown. No per-base quality is available; no much larger clone lies one base away. The full study reports these points: Sample size was limited, and cells were not sorted, so CD4 and CD8 repertoire contributions could not be separated. Recipient repertoires showed only a small fraction of overlap with donor repertoires, and over 95% appeared de novo at the given depth. Recipient TCR diversity fell after transplant, with pathologically expanded clonotypes rising progressively from day 30 to day 180. Inverse Simpson Index values from donors and from recipients before transplant predicted broader TCR repertoire diversity after transplant.

The material was PBMCs, obtained at the time of graft-versus-host disease after allogeneic stem cell transplant. The receptor comes from a male patient aged 55 to 70 who had an allogeneic stem cell transplant from an unrelated donor, so the T cells may come from the graft donor. Some clones in this sample may be carry-over from other donors' samples. Rearrangement joined TRBV10-3 to TRBJ2-2; 10 junctional bases match TRBD2. CDR3 reads: CATAIAGGPNTGELFF. The DNA sequence is given as TGTGCCACGGCAATAGCGGGGGGTCCGAACACCGGGGAGCTGTTTTTT.